This T cell receptor beta chain was recorded in a study of blood T cell repertoires in COVID-19. Background on the study: The origin of the acute and convalescent COVID-19 samples was the United States, Italy and Spain. PBMCs, B-cell-depleted T cells, or T cells provided the cDNA or gDNA that made up the material.

Source study methods: Reference gene primer amplification in the assay estimated nucleated cell counts. Measured with immunoSEQ multiplex PCR; TCRdb has only the in-frame clones, and not every one. That table is the source of V, J and clone size, and D and trimming were worked out from the DNA. The data hold about 24,000 clones, with nearly 90% observed a single time. What was sequenced was peripheral blood. This TCR derives from a human donor in a cohort sampled during active COVID-19.

The CDR3 spells CASSPARQGMGSPLHF. The CDR3 bases are TGTGCCAGCAGCCCGGCGAGACAGGGGATGGGTTCACCCCTCCACTTT. The chain uses TRBV5-4 and TRBJ1-6; 8 bases fit TRBD1. The V segment lost 4 bases and the J segment 9 bases; nucleotides outside the gene matches: 12. CDR1 and CDR2 from the germline V gene are SGHNT and YYREEE (reference sequence). The CDR3 loop spans 16 amino acids.